These T cell receptor beta chains were read from a single sample in a study of shared clonotypes between healthy human individuals. Produced via immunoSEQ multiplex PCR; TCRdb's table is partial and in-frame only. The table includes over 2,000,000 clones, over 85% detected once. What was sequenced was naive CD8+ T cells from PBMCs. The receptors were gathered from a man aged 18-30 years in good health. Some clones in this sample may be carry-over from other donors' samples. The CDR3 runs from the conserved cysteine through the conserved F or W. D genes are given only for firm matches. Clone size is not always given. Where it is, it says once, few, many or a class for expanded clones.

J gene: TRBJ2-7; clone size: -; V gene: TRBV6-5; D gene: -; CDR3 DNA: TGTGCCAGCAAAGGTATTGGGCCCTACGGGCAGTACTTC; CDR3 protein: CASKGIGPYGQYF
J gene: TRBJ2-2; clone size: -; V gene: TRBV5-6; D gene: TRBD1; CDR3 DNA: TGTGCCAGCAGCGAACTCCGGGACAGGCCTCGTCGTGCGGGTGGGGAGCTGTTTTTT; CDR3 protein: CASSELRDRPRRAGGELFF
J gene: TRBJ2-2; clone size: -; V gene: TRBV4-3; D gene: TRBD2; CDR3 DNA: TGCGCCAGCAGCCAAGATTCCCTAGCGGCCCACACCGGGGAGCTGTTTTTT; CDR3 protein: CASSQDSLAAHTGELFF
J gene: TRBJ2-2; clone size: -; V gene: TRBV4-1; D gene: TRBD1; CDR3 DNA: TGCGCCAGCAGCCAAGATCCTGGGACAGACGAGCTGTTTTTT; CDR3 protein: CASSQDPGTDELFF
J gene: TRBJ2-1; clone size: -; V gene: TRBV28; D gene: -; CDR3 DNA: TGTGCCAGCAGTTTATGGTCCCAGCGGGTGGATGAGCAGTTCTTC; CDR3 protein: CASSLWSQRVDEQFF
J gene: TRBJ2-3; clone size: -; V gene: TRBV19; D gene: -; CDR3 DNA: TGTGCCAGTAGTATGGGCACAGATACGCAGTATTTT; CDR3 protein: CASSMGTDTQYF
J gene: TRBJ2-7; clone size: -; V gene: TRBV6-6; D gene: -; CDR3 DNA: TGTGCCAGCAGTTACCGGTTTAGCGAACCCTACGAGCAGTACTTC; CDR3 protein: CASSYRFSEPYEQYF
J gene: TRBJ1-1; clone size: -; V gene: TRBV7-6; D gene: -; CDR3 DNA: TGTGCCAGCAGCTTGGGAAAAGGGCCTGACGGTGGGGCTTTCTTT; CDR3 protein: CASSLGKGPDGGAFF
J gene: TRBJ1-6; clone size: -; V gene: TRBV30; D gene: -; CDR3 DNA: TGTGCCTGGGGGGCGGACGTATTAGGCGTGGATTCACCCCTCCACTTT; CDR3 protein: CAWGADVLGVDSPLHF
J gene: TRBJ1-4; clone size: -; V gene: TRBV5-1; D gene: -; CDR3 DNA: TGCGCCAGCAGCTTGGATACTCTCGGTAATGAAAAACTGTTTTTT; CDR3 protein: CASSLDTLGNEKLFF
J gene: TRBJ2-1; clone size: -; V gene: TRBV5-3; D gene: TRBD2; CDR3 DNA: TGTGCCAGAAGAGGACTAGCGGGAGATTACAATGAGCAGTTCTTC; CDR3 protein: CARRGLAGDYNEQFF
J gene: TRBJ1-5; clone size: -; V gene: TRBV27; D gene: -; CDR3 DNA: TGTGCCAGCAGTTTATTGGGGACCAATCAGCCCCAGCATTTT; CDR3 protein: CASSLLGTNQPQHF
J gene: TRBJ2-1; clone size: -; V gene: TRBV19; D gene: TRBD2; CDR3 DNA: TGTGCCAGTAGTCCCCTCCGACTAGCGGGAGGGCCTACTACCTACAATGAGCAGTTCTTC; CDR3 protein: CASSPLRLAGGPTTYNEQFF
J gene: TRBJ2-1; clone size: once; V gene: TRBV28; D gene: -; CDR3 DNA: TGTGCCAGCAACACAAGGGCGTCGTACAATGAGCAGTTCTTC; CDR3 protein: CASNTRASYNEQFF
J gene: TRBJ2-1; clone size: -; V gene: TRBV11-2; D gene: TRBD1; CDR3 DNA: TGTGCCAGCAGCGGACGGGACAGGGCTGGCAATGAGCAGTTCTTC; CDR3 protein: CASSGRDRAGNEQFF
J gene: TRBJ2-7; clone size: -; V gene: TRBV6-1; D gene: -; CDR3 DNA: TGTGCCAGCAGTGACGGTACTCGACTGTACGAGCAGTACTTC; CDR3 protein: CASSDGTRLYEQYF
J gene: TRBJ1-5; clone size: -; V gene: TRBV2; D gene: -; CDR3 DNA: TGTGCCAGCAGGTCCGGGACCAAAACTATTAGCAATCAGCCCCAGCATTTT; CDR3 protein: CASRSGTKTISNQPQHF
J gene: TRBJ1-4; clone size: -; V gene: TRBV7-8; D gene: -; CDR3 DNA: TGTGCCAGCAGCAGACCACCAGGGGATAATGAAAAACTGTTTTTT; CDR3 protein: CASSRPPGDNEKLFF
J gene: TRBJ2-7; clone size: once; V gene: TRBV30; D gene: -; CDR3 DNA: TGTGCCTGGGGACCAAAGGCGGCCTCCTACGAGCAGTACTTC; CDR3 protein: CAWGPKAASYEQYF
J gene: TRBJ2-7; clone size: -; V gene: TRBV6-1; D gene: -; CDR3 DNA: TGTGCCAGCAGTGAAGGACAGGCGATTTCCTACGAGCAGTACTTC; CDR3 protein: CASSEGQAISYEQYF
J gene: TRBJ2-1; clone size: -; V gene: TRBV28; D gene: TRBD2; CDR3 DNA: TGTGCCAGCAGTCCCGGGACTAGCGGGAGGCACCTAACTCACAATGAGCAGTTCTTC; CDR3 protein: CASSPGTSGRHLTHNEQFF
J gene: TRBJ2-7; clone size: -; V gene: TRBV5-6; D gene: -; CDR3 DNA: TGTGCCAGCAGCTCCGGTAGCGTAGAGCAGTACTTC; CDR3 protein: CASSSGSVEQYF